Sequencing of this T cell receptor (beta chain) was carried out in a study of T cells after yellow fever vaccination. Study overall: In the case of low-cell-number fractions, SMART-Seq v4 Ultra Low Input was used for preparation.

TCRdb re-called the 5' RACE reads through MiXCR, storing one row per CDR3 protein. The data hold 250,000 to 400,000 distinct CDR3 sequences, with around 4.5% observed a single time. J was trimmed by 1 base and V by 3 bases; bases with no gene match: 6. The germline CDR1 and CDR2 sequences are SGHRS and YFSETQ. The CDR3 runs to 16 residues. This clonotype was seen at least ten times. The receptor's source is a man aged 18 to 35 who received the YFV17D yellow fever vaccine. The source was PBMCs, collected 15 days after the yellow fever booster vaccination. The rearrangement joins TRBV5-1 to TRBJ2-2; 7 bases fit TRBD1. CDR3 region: CASSSSGTVNTGELFF. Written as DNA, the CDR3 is TGCGCCAGCAGCTCTTCCGGGACAGTGAACACCGGGGAGCTGTTTTTT. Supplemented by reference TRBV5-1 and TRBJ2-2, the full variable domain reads KAGVTQTPRYLIKTRGQQVTLSCSPISGHRSVSWYQQTPGQGLQFLFEYFSETQRNKGNFPGRFSGRQFSNSRSEMNVSTLELGDSALYLCASSSSGTVNTGELFFGEGSRLTVL.